The 4 T cell receptor beta chains listed next were all sequenced from one sample in a study of OX40 agonist ivuxolimab in advanced cancers. The protocol was immunoSEQ multiplex PCR, while the TCRdb copy is restricted to in-frame clones and leaves out a portion. The table includes 31,000 or so clones, around 90% detected once. Sequencing used CD4+ or CD8+ T cells sorted from blood, obtained in a trial of the OX40 agonist ivuxolimab. These TCRs come from an adult with an advanced solid tumor such as melanoma, head and neck, liver or kidney cancer.

This clone showed up just once. The chain has TRBV7-9 and TRBJ2-5, with D possibly matching TRBD2 (6 bases). V was shortened by 1 base and J by 3 bases, with 15 bases between the two germline ends. The CDR3 runs 16 residues. Germline V gene lookup returns CDR1 SEHNR and CDR2 FQNEAQ (reference sequence). The CDR3 DNA reads TGTGCCAGCAGCTTAGTCGGGGGTGGAGGAGAAGAGACCCAGTACTTC. Protein sequence: CASSLVGGGGEETQYF.

Only a few counts were recorded for this clone. The rearrangement links TRBV9 to TRBJ2-3, with 10 bases matching TRBD1. V was pared by 0 bases and J by 6 bases, with 4 bases of the junction left unmatched. Germline V gene data show CDR1 as SGDLS and CDR2 as YYNGEE. CDR3 length: 15 residues. The CDR3 region is CASSVGGTGEDTQYF. Here the CDR3 DNA reads TGTGCCAGCAGCGTAGGTGGGACAGGGGAGGATACGCAGTATTTT.

The rearrangement uses TRBV2 and TRBJ1-1; D gene unclear. Germline loops: CDR1 SNHLY, CDR2 FYNNEI. This CDR3 is 12 amino acids long. CDR3 residues: CTAGSMNTEAFF. CDR3 in DNA: TGTACCGCGGGGAGCATGAACACTGAAGCTTTCTTT.

This clone was seen only once. The chain employs TRBV23-1 and TRBJ2-2; D is uncertain. TRBV23-1 falls under the ORF class, with uncertain function. V lost 6 bases, J lost 4 bases, and 15 bases lay in between. This CDR3 is built from 15 residues. CDR3 nucleotides: TGCGCCAGCAGCCGCCTTGCTGGTTCCACCGGGGAGCTGTTTTTT. Protein sequence: CASSRLAGSTGELFF.